Listed below are T cell receptor beta chains from one sample, sequenced in a study of spatial heterogeneity in lung cancer. TCRdb reprocessed the 5' RACE reads with MiXCR, giving one entry per CDR3 protein. Here the sample spans about 10,000 distinct CDR3 sequences, 23% being singletons. Specimen: PBMCs, collected at follow-up. These TCRs come from a female donor with early-stage non-small cell lung cancer. Both conserved end residues are part of each CDR3. A D gene is named only where the DNA matches it firmly. Size values are once, few and many counts, or a class for expanded clones, and some rows have none.

abundance: .
d_gene: TRBD2
j_gene: TRBJ2-1
v_gene: TRBV27
CDR3aa: CASGPGLAGVGEQFF
CDR3nt: TGTGCCAGCGGACCGGGACTAGCGGGAGTTGGTGAGCAGTTCTTC

abundance: once
d_gene: TRBD1
j_gene: TRBJ2-2
v_gene: TRBV12-3/TRBV12-4
CDR3aa: CASRRQGDPDGELFF
CDR3nt: TGTGCCAGCAGGCGACAGGGCGATCCGGACGGGGAGCTGTTTTTT

abundance: .
d_gene: .
j_gene: TRBJ1-1
v_gene: TRBV18
CDR3aa: CASSPLRNTEAFF
CDR3nt: TGTGCCAGCTCACCACTCCGAAACACTGAAGCTTTCTTT

abundance: few
d_gene: TRBD1
j_gene: TRBJ2-1
v_gene: TRBV12-3/TRBV12-4
CDR3aa: CASNPMGTVAHNEQFF
CDR3nt: TGTGCCAGCAATCCTATGGGGACAGTAGCCCACAATGAGCAGTTCTTC

abundance: few
d_gene: .
j_gene: TRBJ2-7
v_gene: TRBV25-1
CDR3aa: CASSVYSSYEQYF
CDR3nt: TGTGCCAGCAGTGTCTACAGCTCCTACGAGCAGTACTTC

abundance: few
d_gene: TRBD2
j_gene: TRBJ2-5
v_gene: TRBV18
CDR3aa: CASSPKGLAGAETQYF
CDR3nt: TGTGCCAGCTCACCCAAGGGGCTAGCGGGAGCGGAGACCCAGTACTTC

abundance: .
d_gene: .
j_gene: TRBJ1-2
v_gene: TRBV4-3
CDR3aa: CASSLGVLEGDYTF
CDR3nt: TGCGCCAGCAGCCTGGGGGTCCTCGAAGGAGACTACACCTTC

abundance: .
d_gene: TRBD1
j_gene: TRBJ2-7
v_gene: TRBV27
CDR3aa: CASSEGQEGRFSYEQYF
CDR3nt: TGTGCCAGCAGTGAGGGACAGGAGGGCCGTTTCTCCTACGAGCAGTACTTC

abundance: .
d_gene: .
j_gene: TRBJ2-7
v_gene: TRBV11-2
CDR3aa: CASSLNQGFNEQYF
CDR3nt: TGTGCCAGCAGCTTAAATCAGGGATTCAACGAGCAGTACTTC

abundance: .
d_gene: .
j_gene: TRBJ2-7
v_gene: TRBV28
CDR3aa: CASSTHPPPADEQYF
CDR3nt: TGTGCCAGCAGTACGCACCCGCCCCCGGCTGACGAGCAGTACTTC

abundance: few
d_gene: .
j_gene: TRBJ1-5
v_gene: TRBV4-1
CDR3aa: CASSQAVGQGDAFGNQPQHF
CDR3nt: TGCGCCAGCAGCCAAGCGGTAGGCCAGGGAGACGCTTTTGGCAATCAGCCCCAGCATTTT

abundance: .
d_gene: .
j_gene: TRBJ1-1
v_gene: TRBV29-1
CDR3aa: CSVDPTGNTEAFF
CDR3nt: TGCAGCGTTGACCCGACGGGAAACACTGAAGCTTTCTTT

abundance: .
d_gene: .
j_gene: TRBJ2-5
v_gene: TRBV7-2
CDR3aa: CASSAQGNQETQYF
CDR3nt: TGTGCCAGCAGCGCGCAGGGAAACCAAGAGACCCAGTACTTC

abundance: .
d_gene: TRBD1
j_gene: TRBJ2-5
v_gene: TRBV6-5
CDR3aa: CASSRDSQETQYF
CDR3nt: TGTGCCAGCAGTCGGGACAGCCAAGAGACCCAGTACTTC

abundance: few
d_gene: TRBD2
j_gene: TRBJ2-3
v_gene: TRBV5-4
CDR3aa: CASSWLSDGLADTQYF
CDR3nt: TGTGCCAGCAGTTGGCTTTCCGACGGACTAGCAGATACGCAGTATTTT

abundance: .
d_gene: .
j_gene: TRBJ2-1
v_gene: TRBV29-1
CDR3aa: CSAQMRDEQFF
CDR3nt: TGCAGCGCCCAGATGAGAGATGAGCAGTTCTTC

abundance: .
d_gene: .
j_gene: TRBJ2-7
v_gene: TRBV7-9
CDR3aa: CASSLQAPLGLSYEQYF
CDR3nt: TGTGCCAGCAGCCTTCAAGCCCCCCTGGGCCTCTCCTACGAGCAGTACTTC

abundance: few
d_gene: .
j_gene: TRBJ1-1
v_gene: TRBV7-9
CDR3aa: CASSSTTGTEAFF
CDR3nt: TGTGCCAGCAGCTCCACCACGGGCACTGAAGCTTTCTTT

abundance: .
d_gene: .
j_gene: TRBJ1-5
v_gene: TRBV29-1
CDR3aa: CSVGEGGQPQHF
CDR3nt: TGCAGCGTTGGGGAGGGGGGTCAGCCCCAGCATTTT

abundance: few
d_gene: .
j_gene: TRBJ2-1
v_gene: TRBV3-1
CDR3aa: CASSQRGWDNEQFF
CDR3nt: TGTGCCAGCAGCCAGCGAGGATGGGACAATGAGCAGTTCTTC

abundance: few
d_gene: TRBD2
j_gene: TRBJ2-7
v_gene: TRBV4-2
CDR3aa: CASSQDGQAGTVGGSYEQYF
CDR3nt: TGTGCCAGCAGCCAAGACGGACAAGCGGGGACGGTGGGAGGGTCCTACGAGCAGTACTTC

abundance: .
d_gene: .
j_gene: TRBJ1-1
v_gene: TRBV27
CDR3aa: CASKARGGWPNTEAFF
CDR3nt: TGTGCCAGCAAGGCCCGGGGTGGTTGGCCGAACACTGAAGCTTTCTTT

abundance: medium-sized
d_gene: .
j_gene: TRBJ1-2
v_gene: TRBV29-1
CDR3aa: CSVSQGQEYYGYTF
CDR3nt: TGCAGCGTTTCCCAGGGACAAGAGTACTATGGCTACACCTTC

abundance: once
d_gene: TRBD1
j_gene: TRBJ2-1
v_gene: TRBV30
CDR3aa: CAWNWDSYNEQFF
CDR3nt: TGTGCCTGGAACTGGGACAGCTACAATGAGCAGTTCTTC

abundance: medium-sized
d_gene: TRBD2
j_gene: TRBJ2-7
v_gene: TRBV7-9
CDR3aa: CASSFPGTRENEQYF
CDR3nt: TGTGCCAGCAGCTTCCCCGGGACTAGAGAGAACGAGCAGTACTTC

abundance: few
d_gene: .
j_gene: TRBJ2-5
v_gene: TRBV24-1
CDR3aa: CATSDPSRETQYF
CDR3nt: TGTGCCACCAGTGATCCGTCCCGGGAGACCCAGTACTTC

abundance: .
d_gene: .
j_gene: TRBJ2-7
v_gene: TRBV29-1
CDR3aa: CSVDLRRGDSYEQYF
CDR3nt: TGCAGCGTTGATCTCAGGCGGGGAGACTCCTACGAGCAGTACTTC

abundance: medium-sized
d_gene: .
j_gene: TRBJ2-1
v_gene: TRBV28
CDR3aa: CASSLGDLAYNEQFF
CDR3nt: TGTGCCAGCAGTCTAGGGGACCTCGCCTACAATGAGCAGTTCTTC

abundance: .
d_gene: TRBD1
j_gene: TRBJ2-7
v_gene: TRBV18
CDR3aa: CASSPQRQGGEQYF
CDR3nt: TGTGCCAGCTCACCACAGAGACAGGGCGGAGAGCAGTACTTC

abundance: .
d_gene: .
j_gene: TRBJ2-1
v_gene: TRBV19
CDR3aa: CASNVKGGPYNEQFF
CDR3nt: TGTGCCAGTAATGTGAAAGGCGGGCCCTACAATGAGCAGTTCTTC

abundance: medium-sized
d_gene: .
j_gene: TRBJ2-3
v_gene: TRBV9
CDR3aa: CASSVEGGQPGTDTQYF
CDR3nt: TGTGCCAGCAGCGTAGAAGGCGGCCAACCAGGCACAGATACGCAGTATTTT

abundance: few
d_gene: .
j_gene: TRBJ2-7
v_gene: TRBV7-2
CDR3aa: CASSPPGPVIEQYF
CDR3nt: TGTGCCAGCAGCCCTCCGGGACCCGTAATTGAGCAGTACTTC

abundance: .
d_gene: TRBD2
j_gene: TRBJ2-1
v_gene: TRBV7-6
CDR3aa: CASSLGTSGVYNEQFF
CDR3nt: TGTGCCAGCAGCTTAGGTACTAGCGGAGTTTACAATGAGCAGTTCTTC

abundance: once
d_gene: TRBD2
j_gene: TRBJ2-7
v_gene: TRBV7-2
CDR3aa: CASSLDLAGGEQYF
CDR3nt: TGTGCCAGCAGCTTAGACTTAGCGGGAGGCGAGCAGTACTTC

abundance: .
d_gene: TRBD1
j_gene: TRBJ1-5
v_gene: TRBV10-2
CDR3aa: CASTQGQAQPQHF
CDR3nt: TGCGCCAGCACCCAAGGACAGGCTCAGCCCCAGCATTTT

abundance: .
d_gene: TRBD1
j_gene: TRBJ2-3
v_gene: TRBV29-1
CDR3aa: CSVEDIGQGQYF
CDR3nt: TGCAGCGTTGAAGACATTGGACAGGGGCAGTATTTT

abundance: medium-sized
d_gene: TRBD2
j_gene: TRBJ2-5
v_gene: TRBV7-2
CDR3aa: CASSPGLAGGWQETQYF
CDR3nt: TGTGCCAGCAGCCCGGGACTAGCGGGAGGGTGGCAAGAGACCCAGTACTTC

abundance: medium-sized
d_gene: TRBD1
j_gene: TRBJ2-4
v_gene: TRBV28
CDR3aa: CASSLGQGANIQYF
CDR3nt: TGTGCCAGCAGTTTGGGACAGGGGGCAAACATTCAGTACTTC

abundance: .
d_gene: TRBD1
j_gene: TRBJ1-1
v_gene: TRBV6-2/TRBV6-3
CDR3aa: CASSYGTGAETEAFF
CDR3nt: TGTGCCAGCAGTTACGGGACAGGGGCAGAGACTGAAGCTTTCTTT

abundance: few
d_gene: .
j_gene: TRBJ1-4
v_gene: TRBV7-6
CDR3aa: CASSLGFGEGRGEKLFF
CDR3nt: TGTGCCAGCAGCTTAGGTTTCGGTGAGGGTCGAGGTGAAAAACTGTTTTTT

abundance: medium-sized
d_gene: TRBD2
j_gene: TRBJ2-7
v_gene: TRBV29-1
CDR3aa: CSVLLAAYEQYF
CDR3nt: TGCAGCGTTTTACTAGCGGCCTACGAGCAGTACTTC

abundance: medium-sized
d_gene: TRBD2
j_gene: TRBJ2-7
v_gene: TRBV3-1
CDR3aa: CASSTSGSREQYF
CDR3nt: TGTGCCAGCAGCACTAGCGGGAGTAGAGAGCAGTACTTC

abundance: .
d_gene: TRBD2
j_gene: TRBJ2-1
v_gene: TRBV2
CDR3aa: CASREGLAGTTIVFF
CDR3nt: TGTGCCAGCAGGGAGGGACTAGCGGGAACTACGATCGTGTTCTTC

abundance: .
d_gene: .
j_gene: TRBJ2-2
v_gene: TRBV28
CDR3aa: CATMGLTGELFF
CDR3nt: TGTGCCACCATGGGGCTCACCGGGGAGCTGTTTTTT

abundance: .
d_gene: TRBD1
j_gene: TRBJ2-7
v_gene: TRBV29-1
CDR3aa: CSVEVPGTGTYEQYF
CDR3nt: TGCAGCGTTGAAGTCCCCGGGACAGGTACCTACGAGCAGTACTTC

abundance: .
d_gene: .
j_gene: TRBJ2-7
v_gene: TRBV28
CDR3aa: CASTKSPSTYEQYF
CDR3nt: TGTGCCAGCACAAAGTCCCCCTCGACCTACGAGCAGTACTTC

abundance: .
d_gene: .
j_gene: TRBJ2-5
v_gene: TRBV2
CDR3aa: CASNGEETQYF
CDR3nt: TGTGCCAGCAATGGTGAAGAGACCCAGTACTTC

abundance: .
d_gene: .
j_gene: TRBJ2-7
v_gene: TRBV10-2
CDR3aa: CASSESGSLVGGEQYF
CDR3nt: TGCGCCAGCAGTGAGTCGGGCAGTCTGGTTGGCGGCGAGCAGTACTTC

abundance: .
d_gene: .
j_gene: TRBJ1-4
v_gene: TRBV20-1
CDR3aa: CSARTNEKLFF
CDR3nt: TGCAGTGCTAGGACGAATGAAAAACTGTTTTTT

abundance: .
d_gene: .
j_gene: TRBJ2-1
v_gene: TRBV3-1
CDR3aa: CASSQVGGEQFF
CDR3nt: TGTGCCAGCAGCCAAGTTGGGGGGGAGCAGTTCTTC

abundance: .
d_gene: TRBD1
j_gene: TRBJ2-4
v_gene: TRBV4-3
CDR3aa: CASSQDSGTGVLIQYF
CDR3nt: TGCGCCAGCAGCCAAGACTCCGGGACAGGGGTTCTGATTCAGTACTTC

abundance: few
d_gene: .
j_gene: TRBJ2-7
v_gene: TRBV29-1
CDR3aa: CSVARQYEQYF
CDR3nt: TGCAGCGTTGCCAGGCAATACGAGCAGTACTTC

abundance: .
d_gene: .
j_gene: TRBJ2-2
v_gene: TRBV2
CDR3aa: CASSGQPTGELFF
CDR3nt: TGTGCCAGCAGTGGACAGCCCACCGGGGAGCTGTTTTTT

abundance: .
d_gene: TRBD2
j_gene: TRBJ2-5
v_gene: TRBV6-6
CDR3aa: CASSYPVGTREETQYF
CDR3nt: TGTGCCAGCAGTTACCCCGTAGGGACTAGGGAAGAGACCCAGTACTTC

abundance: medium-sized
d_gene: TRBD1
j_gene: TRBJ2-2
v_gene: TRBV6-1
CDR3aa: CATKGTGGSVIAGELFF
CDR3nt: TGTGCTACTAAGGGGACAGGGGGCAGCGTAATAGCCGGGGAGCTGTTTTTT

abundance: .
d_gene: TRBD2
j_gene: TRBJ2-3
v_gene: TRBV20-1
CDR3aa: CSARDSGLVGADTQYF
CDR3nt: TGCAGTGCTAGAGATTCCGGACTAGTTGGGGCAGATACGCAGTATTTT

abundance: few
d_gene: TRBD2
j_gene: TRBJ2-1
v_gene: TRBV2
CDR3aa: CASSATSGNHNEQFF
CDR3nt: TGTGCCAGCAGCGCGACTAGCGGGAACCACAATGAGCAGTTCTTC

abundance: .
d_gene: .
j_gene: TRBJ1-2
v_gene: TRBV28
CDR3aa: CASSPSPGYGYTF
CDR3nt: TGTGCCAGCAGTCCATCCCCGGGCTATGGCTACACCTTC

abundance: .
d_gene: TRBD1
j_gene: TRBJ2-2
v_gene: TRBV9
CDR3aa: CASTTGQARAGELFF
CDR3nt: TGTGCCAGCACCACCGGACAGGCTCGAGCCGGGGAGCTGTTTTTT